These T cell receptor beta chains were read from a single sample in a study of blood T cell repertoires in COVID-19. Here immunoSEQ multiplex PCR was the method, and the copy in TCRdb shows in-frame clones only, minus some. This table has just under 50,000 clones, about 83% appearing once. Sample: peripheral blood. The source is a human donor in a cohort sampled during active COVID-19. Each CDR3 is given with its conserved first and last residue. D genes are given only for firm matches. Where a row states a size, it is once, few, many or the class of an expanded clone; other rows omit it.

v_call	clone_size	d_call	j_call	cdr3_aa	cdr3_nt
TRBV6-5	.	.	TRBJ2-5	CASSRGQQETQYF	TGTGCCAGCAGTCGCGGACAGCAAGAGACCCAGTACTTC
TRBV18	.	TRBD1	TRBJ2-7	CASSPFGLTGSKEQYF	TGTGCCAGCTCACCATTTGGGTTGACAGGGAGTAAGGAGCAGTACTTC
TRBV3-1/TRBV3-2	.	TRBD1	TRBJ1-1	CASSQVQGTEAFF	TGTGCCAGCAGCCAAGTACAGGGGACTGAAGCTTTCTTT
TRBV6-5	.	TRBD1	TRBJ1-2	CASSYFTTGSGGYTF	TGTGCCAGCAGTTACTTCACGACAGGGTCGGGCGGCTACACCTTC
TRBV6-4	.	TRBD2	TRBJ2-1	CASSLETSENNEQFF	TGTGCCAGCAGCCTAGAGACTAGCGAGAACAATGAGCAGTTCTTC
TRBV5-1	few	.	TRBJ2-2	CASSQDQGTGELFF	TGCGCCAGCAGCCAGGACCAGGGGACCGGGGAGCTGTTTTTT
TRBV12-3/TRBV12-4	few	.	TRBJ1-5	CASKNTYNQPQHF	TGTGCCAGCAAGAATACCTACAATCAGCCCCAGCATTTT
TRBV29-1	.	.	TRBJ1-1	CSVLKARGQKTVNTEAFF	TGCAGCGTTCTAAAGGCCAGAGGGCAAAAGACGGTGAACACTGAAGCTTTCTTT
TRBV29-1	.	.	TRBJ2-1	CSVEFRGRNEQFF	TGCAGCGTTGAATTCAGGGGGAGGAATGAGCAGTTCTTC
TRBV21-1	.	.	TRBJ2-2	CASSNLAGPNTGELFF	TGTGCCAGCAGCAACCTAGCGGGACCGAACACCGGGGAGCTGTTTTTT
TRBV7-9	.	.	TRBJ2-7	CASSPATRSYEQYF	TGTGCCAGCAGCCCTGCGACGAGGTCCTACGAGCAGTACTTC
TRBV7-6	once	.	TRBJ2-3	CASTRRPRGNTDTQYF	TGTGCCAGCACCCGACGCCCGCGGGGTAACACAGATACGCAGTATTTT
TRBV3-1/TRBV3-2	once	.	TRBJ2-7	CASSIQVDYEQYF	TGTGCCAGCAGCATACAGGTTGACTACGAGCAGTACTTC
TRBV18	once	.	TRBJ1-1	CASSPRQGGNTEAFF	TGTGCCAGCTCACCACGGCAGGGTGGGAACACTGAAGCTTTCTTT
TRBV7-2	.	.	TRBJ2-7	CASSLAFRRVEHEQYF	TGTGCCAGCAGCTTAGCGTTCAGGAGGGTCGAGCACGAGCAGTACTTC
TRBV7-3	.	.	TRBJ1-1	CASSLTGGDTEAFF	TGTGCCAGCAGCTTAACAGGAGGGGACACTGAAGCTTTCTTT
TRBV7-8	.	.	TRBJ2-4	CASSLADTLAKNIQYF	TGTGCCAGCAGCTTAGCCGACACGCTAGCCAAAAACATTCAGTACTTC
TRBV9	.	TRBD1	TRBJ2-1	CASSVGWTGGGEQFF	TGTGCCAGCAGCGTAGGTTGGACAGGGGGCGGTGAGCAGTTCTTC